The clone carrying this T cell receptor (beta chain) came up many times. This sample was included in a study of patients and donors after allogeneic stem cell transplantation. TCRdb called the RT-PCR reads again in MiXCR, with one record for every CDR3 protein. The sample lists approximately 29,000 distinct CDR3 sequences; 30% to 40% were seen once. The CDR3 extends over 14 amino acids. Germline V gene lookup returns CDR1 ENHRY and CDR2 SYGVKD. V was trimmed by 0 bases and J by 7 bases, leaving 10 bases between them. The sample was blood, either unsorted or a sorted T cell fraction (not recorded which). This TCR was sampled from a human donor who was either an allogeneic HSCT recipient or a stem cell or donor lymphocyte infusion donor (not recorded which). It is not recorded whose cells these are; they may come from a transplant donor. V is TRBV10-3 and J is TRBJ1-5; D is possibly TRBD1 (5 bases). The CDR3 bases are TGTGCCATCAGTGAGTCTGAGGGGTTGCAGCCCCAGCATTTT. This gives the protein CAISESEGLQPQHF.